This T cell receptor beta chain was retrieved from a study of molecular identifiers for immune sequencing clone quantification. TCRdb itself ran the PCR reads through MiXCR, one entry per CDR3 protein. Here the sample spans about 640,000 distinct CDR3 sequences, just under 20% being singletons. This clonotype was recorded a few times. Sequenced: naive CD8+ T cells from blood, with Jurkat cell RNA spiked in. Regarding subset: FACS-sorted CD8+CD4-CCR7+CD45RA+ naive T cells. The sequence came from a human donor in good health. Some libraries in this study had Jurkat cell RNA spiked in.

The DNA of the CDR3 is TGCAGTGCCAGGAGCATTGGGGACACATACACAGATACGCAGTATTTT. It is translated as CSARSIGDTYTDTQYF. The genes are TRBV20-1 and TRBJ2-3; a possible D gene is TRBD1 (6 bases). Germline V CDR1 and CDR2: DFQATT, SNEGSKA (reference sequence). The CDR3 spans 16 residues. Trimming cost V 6 bases and J 2 bases, with 21 bases left between them.